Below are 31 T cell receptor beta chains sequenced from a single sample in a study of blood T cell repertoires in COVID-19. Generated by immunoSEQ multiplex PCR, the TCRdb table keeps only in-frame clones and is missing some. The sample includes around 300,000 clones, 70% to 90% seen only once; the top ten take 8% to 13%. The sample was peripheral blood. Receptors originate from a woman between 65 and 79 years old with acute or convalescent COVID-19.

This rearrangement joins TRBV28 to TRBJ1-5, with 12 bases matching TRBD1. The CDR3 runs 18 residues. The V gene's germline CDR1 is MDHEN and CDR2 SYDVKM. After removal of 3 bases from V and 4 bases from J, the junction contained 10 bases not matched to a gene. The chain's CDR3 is CASSFGTGGGPRNQPQHF. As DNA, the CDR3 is TGTGCCAGCAGTTTCGGGACAGGGGGCGGCCCTAGGAATCAGCCCCAGCATTTT.

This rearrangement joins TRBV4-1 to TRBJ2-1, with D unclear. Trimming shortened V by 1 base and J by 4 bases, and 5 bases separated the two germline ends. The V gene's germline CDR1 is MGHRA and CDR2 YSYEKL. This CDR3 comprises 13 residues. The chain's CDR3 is CASSQALYNEQFF. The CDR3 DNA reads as TGCGCCAGCAGCCAAGCACTATACAATGAGCAGTTCTTC.

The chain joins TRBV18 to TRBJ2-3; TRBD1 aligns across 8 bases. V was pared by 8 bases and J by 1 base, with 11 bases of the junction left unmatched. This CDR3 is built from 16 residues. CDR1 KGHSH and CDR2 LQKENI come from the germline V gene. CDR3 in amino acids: CASAIVAGQGTDTQYF. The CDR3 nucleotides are TGTGCCAGCGCTATCGTGGCGGGACAGGGCACAGATACGCAGTATTTT.

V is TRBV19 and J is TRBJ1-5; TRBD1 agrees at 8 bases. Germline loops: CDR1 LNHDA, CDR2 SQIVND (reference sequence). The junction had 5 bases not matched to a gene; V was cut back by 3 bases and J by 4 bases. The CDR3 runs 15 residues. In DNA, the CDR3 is TGTGCCAGTAGTATTTGGGACAGGCCTAATCAGCCCCAGCATTTT. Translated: CASSIWDRPNQPQHF.

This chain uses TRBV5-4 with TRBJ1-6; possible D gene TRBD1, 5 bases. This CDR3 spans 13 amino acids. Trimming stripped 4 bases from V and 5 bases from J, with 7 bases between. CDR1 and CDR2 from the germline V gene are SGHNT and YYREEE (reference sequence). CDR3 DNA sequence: TGTGCCAGCAGCCAGACAGATAATTCACCCCTCCACTTT. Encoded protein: CASSQTDNSPLHF.

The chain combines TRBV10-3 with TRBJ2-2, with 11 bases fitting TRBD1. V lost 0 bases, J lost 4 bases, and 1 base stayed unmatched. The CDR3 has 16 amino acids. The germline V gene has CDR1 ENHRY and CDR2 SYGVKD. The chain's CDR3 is CAISESGTGGTGELFF. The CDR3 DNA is TGTGCCATCAGTGAGTCTGGGACAGGGGGCACCGGGGAGCTGTTTTTT.

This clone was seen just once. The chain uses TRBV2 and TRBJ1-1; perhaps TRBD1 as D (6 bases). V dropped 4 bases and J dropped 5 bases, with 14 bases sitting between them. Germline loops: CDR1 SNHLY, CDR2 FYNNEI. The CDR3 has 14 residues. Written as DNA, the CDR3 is TGTGCCAGCAGTGGGACAGCCGGAGGTACTGAAGCTTTCTTT. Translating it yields CASSGTAGGTEAFF.

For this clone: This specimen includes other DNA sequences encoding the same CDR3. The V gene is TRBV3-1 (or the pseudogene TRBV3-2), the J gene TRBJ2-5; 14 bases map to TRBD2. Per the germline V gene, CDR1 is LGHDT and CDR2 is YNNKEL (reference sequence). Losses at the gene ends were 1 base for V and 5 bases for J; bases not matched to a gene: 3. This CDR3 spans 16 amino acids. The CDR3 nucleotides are TGTGCCAGCAGCCAAGGACTAGCGGGGGGGCAGGAGACCCAGTACTTC. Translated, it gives CASSQGLAGGQETQYF.

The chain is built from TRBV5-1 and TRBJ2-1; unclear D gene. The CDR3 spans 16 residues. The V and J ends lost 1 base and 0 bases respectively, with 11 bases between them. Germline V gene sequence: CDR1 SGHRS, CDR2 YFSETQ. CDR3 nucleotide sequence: TGCGCCAGCAGCTTGATCAGCGCGTCCTCCTACAATGAGCAGTTCTTC. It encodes CASSLISASSYNEQFF.

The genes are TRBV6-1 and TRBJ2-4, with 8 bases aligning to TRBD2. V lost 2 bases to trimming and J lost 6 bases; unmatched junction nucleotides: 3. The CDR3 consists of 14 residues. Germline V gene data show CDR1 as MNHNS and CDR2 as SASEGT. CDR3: CASSESLAGNIQYF. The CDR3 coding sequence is TGTGCCAGCAGTGAATCGCTAGCGGGAAACATTCAGTACTTC.

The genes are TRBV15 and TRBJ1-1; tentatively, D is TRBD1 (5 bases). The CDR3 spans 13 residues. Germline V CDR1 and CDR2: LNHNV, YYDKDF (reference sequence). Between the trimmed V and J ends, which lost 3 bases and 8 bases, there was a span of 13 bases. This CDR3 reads CATSSLTAAEAFF. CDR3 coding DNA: TGTGCCACCAGCAGCCTGACAGCCGCCGAAGCTTTCTTT.

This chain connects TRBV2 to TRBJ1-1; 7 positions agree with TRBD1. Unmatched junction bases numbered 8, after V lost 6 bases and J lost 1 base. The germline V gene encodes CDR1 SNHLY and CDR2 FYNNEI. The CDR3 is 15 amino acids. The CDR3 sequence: CASSAQGVPNTEAFF. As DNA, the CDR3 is TGTGCCAGCAGCGCTCAGGGGGTACCGAACACTGAAGCTTTCTTT.

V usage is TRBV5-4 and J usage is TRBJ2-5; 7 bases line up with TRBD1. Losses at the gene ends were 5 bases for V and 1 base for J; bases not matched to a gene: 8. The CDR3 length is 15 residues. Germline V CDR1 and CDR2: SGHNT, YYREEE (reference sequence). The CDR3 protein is CASRSRRDSQETQYF. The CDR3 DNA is TGTGCCAGCAGATCCCGCCGGGACAGCCAAGAGACCCAGTACTTC.

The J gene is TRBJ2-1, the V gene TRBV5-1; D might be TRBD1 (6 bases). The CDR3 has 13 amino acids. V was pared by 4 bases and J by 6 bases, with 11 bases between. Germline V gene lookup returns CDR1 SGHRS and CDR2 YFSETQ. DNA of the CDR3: TGCGCCAGCAGCCCTCAGGGGCCCAATGAGCAGTTCTTC. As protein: CASSPQGPNEQFF.

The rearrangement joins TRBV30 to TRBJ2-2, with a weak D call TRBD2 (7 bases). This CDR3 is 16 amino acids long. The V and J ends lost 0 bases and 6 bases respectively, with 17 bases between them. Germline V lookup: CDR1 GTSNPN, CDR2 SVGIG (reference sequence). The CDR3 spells CAWSVLGGHGSGELFF. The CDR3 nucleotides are TGTGCCTGGAGTGTACTGGGGGGGCATGGCTCCGGGGAGCTGTTTTTT.

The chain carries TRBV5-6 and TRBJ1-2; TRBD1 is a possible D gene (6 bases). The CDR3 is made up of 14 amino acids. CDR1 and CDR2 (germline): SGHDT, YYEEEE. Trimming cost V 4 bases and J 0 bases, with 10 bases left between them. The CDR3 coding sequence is TGTGCCAGCAGCCCACAGGGAGCTAACTATGGCTACACCTTC. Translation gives CASSPQGANYGYTF.

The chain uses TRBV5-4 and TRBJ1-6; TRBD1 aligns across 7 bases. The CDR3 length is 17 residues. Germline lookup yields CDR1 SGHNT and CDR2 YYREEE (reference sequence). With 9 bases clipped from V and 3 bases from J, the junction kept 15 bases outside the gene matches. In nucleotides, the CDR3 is TGTGCCACTATGTCGGACCTCCACAGGGGCTATAATTCACCCCTCCACTTT. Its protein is CATMSDLHRGYNSPLHF. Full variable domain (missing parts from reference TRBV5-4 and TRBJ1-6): ETGVTQSPTHLIKTRGQQVTLRCSSQSGHNTVSWYQQALGQGPQFIFQYYREEENGRGNFPPRFSGLQFPNYSSELNVNALELDDSALYLCATMSDLHRGYNSPLHFGNGTRLTVT.

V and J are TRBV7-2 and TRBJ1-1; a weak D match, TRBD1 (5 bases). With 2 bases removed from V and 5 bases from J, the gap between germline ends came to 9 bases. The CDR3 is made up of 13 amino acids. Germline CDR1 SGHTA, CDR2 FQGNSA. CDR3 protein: CASSLRQSTEAFF. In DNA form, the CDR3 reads TGTGCCAGCAGCTTACGACAGTCGACTGAAGCTTTCTTT. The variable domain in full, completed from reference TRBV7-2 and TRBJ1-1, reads GAGVSQSPSNKVTEKGKDVELRCDPISGHTALYWYRQSLGQGLEFLIYFQGNSAPDKSGLPSDRFSAERTGGSVSTLTIQRTQQEDSAVYLCASSLRQSTEAFFGQGTRLTVV.

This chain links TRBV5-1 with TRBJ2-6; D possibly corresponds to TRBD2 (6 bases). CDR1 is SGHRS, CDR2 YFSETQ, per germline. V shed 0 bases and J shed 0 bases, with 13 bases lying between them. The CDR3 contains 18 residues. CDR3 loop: CASSLATTGSSGANVLTF. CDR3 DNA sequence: TGCGCCAGCAGCTTGGCAACTACCGGGAGCTCTGGGGCCAACGTCCTGACTTTC.

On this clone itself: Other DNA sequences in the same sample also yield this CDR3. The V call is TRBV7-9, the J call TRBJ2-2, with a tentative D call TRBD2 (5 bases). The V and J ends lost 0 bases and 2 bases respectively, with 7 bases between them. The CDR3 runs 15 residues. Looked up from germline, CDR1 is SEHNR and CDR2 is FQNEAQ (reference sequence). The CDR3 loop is CASSLASGNTGELFF. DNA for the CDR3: TGTGCCAGCAGCTTAGCCAGCGGAAACACCGGGGAGCTGTTTTTT.

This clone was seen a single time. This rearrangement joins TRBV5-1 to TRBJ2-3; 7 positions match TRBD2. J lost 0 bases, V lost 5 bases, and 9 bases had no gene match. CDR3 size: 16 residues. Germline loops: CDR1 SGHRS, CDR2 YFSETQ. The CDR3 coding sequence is TGCGCCAGCAGTCGGTTGGGTAGCGGGAGCACAGATACGCAGTATTTT. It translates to CASSRLGSGSTDTQYF.

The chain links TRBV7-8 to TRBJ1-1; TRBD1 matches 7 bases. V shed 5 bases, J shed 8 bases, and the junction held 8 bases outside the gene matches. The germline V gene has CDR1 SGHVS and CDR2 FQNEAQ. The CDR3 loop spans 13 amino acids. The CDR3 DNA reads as TGTGCCAGCAGCCTACGACAGGGACAAGAAGCTTTCTTT. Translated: CASSLRQGQEAFF. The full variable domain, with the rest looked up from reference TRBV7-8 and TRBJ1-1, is GAGVSQSPRYKVAKRGQDVALRCDPISGHVSLFWYQQALGQGPEFLTYFQNEAQLDKSGLPSDRFFAERPEGSVSTLKIQRTQQEDSAVYLCASSLRQGQEAFFGQGTRLTVV.

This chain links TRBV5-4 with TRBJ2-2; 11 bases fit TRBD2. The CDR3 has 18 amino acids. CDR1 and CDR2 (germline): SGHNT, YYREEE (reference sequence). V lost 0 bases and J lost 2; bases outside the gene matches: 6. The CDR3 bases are TGTGCCAGCAGCTTGGCCCTCACTAGCGGGGGAAACACCGGGGAGCTGTTTTTT. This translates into CASSLALTSGGNTGELFF.

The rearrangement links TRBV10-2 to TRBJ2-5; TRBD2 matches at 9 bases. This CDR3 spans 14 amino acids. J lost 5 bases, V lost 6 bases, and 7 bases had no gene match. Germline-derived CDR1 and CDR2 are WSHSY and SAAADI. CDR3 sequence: CASRSRGGLETQYF. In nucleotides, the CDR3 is TGCGCCAGCAGATCGCGGGGGGGCCTTGAGACCCAGTACTTC.

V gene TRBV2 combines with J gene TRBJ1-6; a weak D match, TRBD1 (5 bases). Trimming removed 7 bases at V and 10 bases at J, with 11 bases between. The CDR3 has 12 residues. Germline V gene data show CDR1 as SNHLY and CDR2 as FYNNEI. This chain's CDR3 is CASNLGVSPLHF. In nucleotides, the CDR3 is TGTGCCAGCAATCTAGGGGTCTCACCCCTCCACTTT.

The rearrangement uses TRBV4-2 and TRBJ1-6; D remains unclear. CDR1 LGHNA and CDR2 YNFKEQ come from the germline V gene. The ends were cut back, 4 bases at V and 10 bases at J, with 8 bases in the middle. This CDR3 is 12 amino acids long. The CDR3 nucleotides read TGTGCCAGCAGCCTTGAGAGGTCACCCCTCCACTTT. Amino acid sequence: CASSLERSPLHF.

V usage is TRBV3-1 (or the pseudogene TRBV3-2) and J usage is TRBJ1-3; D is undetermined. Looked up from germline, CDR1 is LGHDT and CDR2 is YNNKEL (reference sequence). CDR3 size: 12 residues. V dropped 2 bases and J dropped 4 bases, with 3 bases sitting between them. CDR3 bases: TGTGCCAGCAGCCAACAGGGAAACACCATATATTTT. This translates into CASSQQGNTIYF.

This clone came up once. The CDR3 DNA is TGTGCCAGCACCCCAGGGACTAGCGGGGGGGCGGAGGAGACCCAGTACTTC. Its translation: CASTPGTSGGAEETQYF. The rearrangement links TRBV4-2 to TRBJ2-5, with 16 bases fitting TRBD2. The length of the CDR3 is 17 residues. CDR1 and CDR2 from the germline V gene are LGHNA and YNFKEQ. Unmatched junction bases numbered 10, after V lost 7 bases and J lost 5 bases.

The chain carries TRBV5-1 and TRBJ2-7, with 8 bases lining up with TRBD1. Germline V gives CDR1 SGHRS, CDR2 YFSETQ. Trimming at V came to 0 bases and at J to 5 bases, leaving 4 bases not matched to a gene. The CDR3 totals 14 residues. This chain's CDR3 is CASSLGQGNHEQYF. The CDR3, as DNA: TGCGCCAGCAGCTTGGGACAGGGGAACCACGAGCAGTACTTC.

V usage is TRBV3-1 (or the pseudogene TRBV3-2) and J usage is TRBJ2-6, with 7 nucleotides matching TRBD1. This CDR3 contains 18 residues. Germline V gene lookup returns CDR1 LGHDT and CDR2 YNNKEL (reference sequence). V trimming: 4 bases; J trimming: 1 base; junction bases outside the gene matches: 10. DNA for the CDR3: TGTGCCAGCAGCCTACAACATATGACAGGGTCTGGGGCCAACGTCCTGACTTTC. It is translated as CASSLQHMTGSGANVLTF.

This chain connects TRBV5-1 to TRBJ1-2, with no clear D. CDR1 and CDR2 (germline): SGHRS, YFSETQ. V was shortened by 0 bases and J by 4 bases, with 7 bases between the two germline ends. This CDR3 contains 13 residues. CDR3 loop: CASSLAPSYGYTF. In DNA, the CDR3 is TGCGCCAGCAGCTTGGCGCCCAGCTATGGCTACACCTTC.